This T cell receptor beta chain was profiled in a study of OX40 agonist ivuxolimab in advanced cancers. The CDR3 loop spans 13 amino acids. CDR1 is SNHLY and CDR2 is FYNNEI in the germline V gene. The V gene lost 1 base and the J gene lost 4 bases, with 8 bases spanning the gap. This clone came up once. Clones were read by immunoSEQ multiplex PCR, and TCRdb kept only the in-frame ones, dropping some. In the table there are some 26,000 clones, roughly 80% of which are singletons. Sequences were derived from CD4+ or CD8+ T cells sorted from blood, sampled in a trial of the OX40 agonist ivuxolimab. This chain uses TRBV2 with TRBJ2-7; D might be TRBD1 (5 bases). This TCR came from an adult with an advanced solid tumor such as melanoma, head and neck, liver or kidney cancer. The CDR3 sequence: CASSEGQRYEQYF. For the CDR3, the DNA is TGTGCCAGCAGTGAAGGACAGCGATACGAGCAGTACTTC.